The clone carrying this T cell receptor beta chain came up many times. No antigen is known for it. This entry belongs to a study of neurological immune-mediated disorders. TCRdb used MiXCR to reprocess the 5' RACE reads, holding one entry per CDR3 protein. The sample yields some 38,000 distinct CDR3 sequences, around 4.8% seen once. General study findings and limits: The expanded clones of different subjects shared no CDR3 amino acid sequences (suggesting private repertoires in all groups). The level of TCR clonal expansion was highest in patients with HTLV-1-associated myelopathy and lowest in multiple sclerosis, where it fell below the level seen in healthy controls.

Per the germline V gene, CDR1 is DFQATT and CDR2 is SNEGSKA (reference sequence). The length of the CDR3 is 11 residues. Trimming left V 8 bases short and J 4 bases short, with 11 bases between. Healthy controls were blood bank volunteers in Maryland, USA. Sorted libraries drew on approximately 980,000 CD4+ or CD8+ T cells. Sequencing used CD4+ T cells from blood. This TCR derives from a man between 18 and 29 years old in good health. The chain couples TRBV20-1 to TRBJ1-1; a possible D gene is TRBD1 (5 bases). The CDR3 reads CSRAQGTEAFF. Written as DNA, the CDR3 is TGCAGTAGGGCGCAGGGCACTGAAGCTTTCTTT.